A single sample is the source of the 6 T cell receptor beta chains below, sequenced in a study of blood T cell repertoires in COVID-19. The assay was immunoSEQ multiplex PCR, and TCRdb's table has in-frame clones only and misses some. The profile shows around 240,000 clones, roughly nine tenths of them singletons. The specimen sequenced was PBMCs or T cells enriched from blood (not recorded which). The receptors originated from a human donor in a cohort exposed to, infected with or recovered from COVID-19 (not recorded which). The donor label of this sample is uncertain.

This chain's CDR3 is CASSIDREPNQPQHF. DNA of the CDR3: TGTGCCAGTAGTATAGACAGGGAACCCAATCAGCCCCAGCATTTT. The chain employs TRBV19 and TRBJ1-5; a weak D match, TRBD1 (5 bases). V lost 0 bases and J lost 3, with 9 bases in between. The CDR3 has 15 amino acids. CDR1 is LNHDA, CDR2 SQIVND, per germline (reference sequence).

The chain links TRBV18 to TRBJ2-2, with a tentative D call TRBD1 (5 bases). This CDR3 comprises 17 residues. V shed 0 bases and J shed 2 bases, with 13 bases lying between them. CDR1 is KGHSH and CDR2 is LQKENI in the germline V gene. The CDR3 DNA reads as TGTGCCAGCTCACCACCGGACAAGAGATATAACACCGGGGAGCTGTTTTTT. Translation gives CASSPPDKRYNTGELFF.

The chain employs TRBV9 and TRBJ1-4, with D unresolved. This CDR3 has 16 amino acids. Per the germline V gene, CDR1 is SGDLS and CDR2 is YYNGEE. Deletions cut 3 bases from V and 8 bases from J, with 20 bases between. The CDR3 spells CASSGKTGRQGEKLFF. The CDR3 DNA is TGTGCCAGCAGCGGAAAGACGGGGAGGCAAGGCGAAAAACTGTTTTTT.

The V and J genes are TRBV6-1 and TRBJ1-4, with TRBD1 matching over 7 bases. This CDR3 is built from 16 residues. The germline V gene has CDR1 MNHNS and CDR2 SASEGT. The V segment lost 4 bases and the J segment 5 bases; nucleotides outside the gene matches: 10. CDR3 DNA sequence: TGTGCCAGCAGTGTTTCCCTAGGGGGCTCAAATGAAAAACTGTTTTTT. This translates into CASSVSLGGSNEKLFF.

The chain links TRBV7-9 to TRBJ1-1, with 8 positions matching TRBD1. Trimming removed 5 bases from V and 1 base from J; junction bases left unmatched: 12. Germline-derived CDR1 and CDR2 are SEHNR and FQNEAQ (reference sequence). This CDR3 contains 17 residues. The CDR3 loop reads CASSPSSTGTGNTEAFF. The CDR3, as DNA: TGTGCCAGCAGCCCCTCTTCCACCGGGACAGGGAACACTGAAGCTTTCTTT.

The V and J genes are TRBV3-1 (or the pseudogene TRBV3-2) and TRBJ1-2; a possible D gene is TRBD1 (5 bases). Trimming took off 5 bases at V and 3 bases at J, with 13 bases between the two ends. The CDR3 is 14 amino acids. The V gene's germline CDR1 is LGHDT and CDR2 YNNKEL (reference sequence). The DNA of the CDR3 is TGTGCCAGCAGCGAAAGGGGCAGCTACTATGGCTACACCTTC. This codes for CASSERGSYYGYTF.